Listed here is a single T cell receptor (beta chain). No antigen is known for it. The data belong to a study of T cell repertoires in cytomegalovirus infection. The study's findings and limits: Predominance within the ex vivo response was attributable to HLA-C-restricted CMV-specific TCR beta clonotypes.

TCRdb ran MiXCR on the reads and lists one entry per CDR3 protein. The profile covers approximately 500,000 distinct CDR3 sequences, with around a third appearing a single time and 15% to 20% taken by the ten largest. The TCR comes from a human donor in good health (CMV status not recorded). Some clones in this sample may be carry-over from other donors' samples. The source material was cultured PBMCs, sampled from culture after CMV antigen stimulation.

In DNA form, the CDR3 reads TGTGCCAGCCGTCCGGGAGGACTGAACACCGGGGAGCTGTTTTTT. As protein: CASRPGGLNTGELFF. The J gene is TRBJ2-2, the V gene TRBV5-5; 7 nucleotides agree with TRBD2. The germline V gene has CDR1 SGHKS and CDR2 YYEKEE (reference sequence). The V gene end was trimmed by 7 bases and the J gene end by 1 base; junction bases not matched to a gene: 7. The length of the CDR3 is 15 residues.